The sequence of this TCR beta chain was determined in a study of blood T cell repertoires in COVID-19. In its sample, this clone was seen a few times. Assay: immunoSEQ multiplex PCR; the TCRdb copy retains only in-frame clones and omits some. The sample shows 310,000 or so clones, around 83% of them seen only once. The sequenced sample consisted of peripheral blood. The receptor's source is a woman between 50 and 59 years old with acute or convalescent COVID-19.

DNA of the CDR3: TGTGCCAGCAGTTCGAGTGCAGATACGCAGTATTTT. Its protein product is CASSSSADTQYF. The V and J genes are TRBV27 and TRBJ2-3; D is unresolved. The germline V gene encodes CDR1 MNHEY and CDR2 SMNVEV (reference sequence). This CDR3 has 12 residues. Trimming removed 4 bases at V and 4 bases at J, with 6 bases between.